These 27 T cell receptor beta chains originate from one sample sequenced in a study of blood T cells in healthy people across ages (dated by TCRdb to the mid-2010s). Receptors were amplified or captured by 5' RACE. Data came from an Illumina HiSeq 2500. The second PCR ran for about 7 to 11 cycles and used a J-beta primer mix along with a sample-barcoded 5' primer. TCRdb redid the processing of the public reads, applying fastp at Q25 and MiXCR, and retained in-frame beta chains. Identical CDR3 proteins give one entry, which carries the most common genes and DNA. For this sample the table gives about 580,000 distinct CDR3 sequences, of which under 55% were detected only once. The ten largest clonotypes hold approximately 25% of the sample. The sample comprised blood. These receptors all come from a man older than 75 in good health.

The gene calls are TRBV6-2 or TRBV6-3 and TRBJ2-7, with D maybe TRBD1 (6 bases). Germline values: CDR1 MNHEY, CDR2 SVGEGT. CDR3 size: 16 residues. Trimming took 6 bases from V and 4 from J, leaving 22 bases between them. The CDR3 DNA reads TGTGCCAGCAGCCCTCGGATTGGACAGATACATTACGAGCAGTACTTC. Translating gives CASSPRIGQIHYEQYF.

The chain combines TRBV20-1 with TRBJ2-1, with D maybe TRBD2 (5 bases). Germline lookup yields CDR1 DFQATT and CDR2 SNEGSKA (reference sequence). The V end was cut by 3 bases, the J end by 3 bases, with 15 bases between. CDR3 length: 15 amino acids. CDR3 nucleotides: TGCAGTGCTAGTTCTAGTGCGGGTTACTACAATGAGCAGTTCTTC. Translating gives CSASSSAGYYNEQFF.

The table lists this clonotype with many counts. The V gene is TRBV29-1, the J gene TRBJ2-2; D is perhaps TRBD1 (5 bases). Germline V CDR1 and CDR2: SQVTM, ANQGSEA. The ends were cut back, 7 bases at V and 0 bases at J, with 9 bases in the middle. The CDR3 is made up of 13 amino acids. The chain's CDR3 is CSGGRTNTGELFF. In DNA, the CDR3 is TGCAGCGGGGGCCGAACGAACACCGGGGAGCTGTTTTTT.

Notes on this clonotype: One junction end does not reproduce the germline sequence, and a read error may be involved. The gene calls are TRBV20-1 and TRBJ2-5; 9 bases map to TRBD2. The CDR3 is made up of 16 amino acids. CDR1 DFQATT and CDR2 SNEGSKA come from the germline V gene (reference sequence). In DNA form, the CDR3 reads TGCAGTGCTAGAGGACTAGCGGATATGTACCAAGAGACCCGGTACTTC. Translation gives CSARGLADMYQETRYF.

The V gene is TRBV7-2, the J gene TRBJ2-5; unclear D gene. This CDR3 spans 15 amino acids. In germline, CDR1 is SGHTA, CDR2 FQGNSA. V shed 1 base and J shed 1 base, with 10 bases lying between them. In DNA, the CDR3 is TGTGCCAGCAGCTTAGTGGCTGACGGCCAAGAGACCCAGTACTTC. It is translated as CASSLVADGQETQYF.

This clonotype was recorded a few times. This chain links TRBV28 with TRBJ2-6; D may be TRBD2 (6 bases). Germline V gene sequence: CDR1 MDHEN, CDR2 SYDVKM. V lost 10 bases to trimming and J lost 2 bases, with 12 bases between them. The CDR3 extends over 14 amino acids. The CDR3 region has the DNA TGTGCCACCAACTCGGGGGCTGGGGCCAACGTCCTGACTTTC. This encodes CATNSGAGANVLTF.

The genes are TRBV20-1 and TRBJ1-5; the D is unclear. Germline CDR1 is DFQATT and CDR2 is SNEGSKA (reference sequence). CDR3 length: 14 amino acids. The CDR3: CSAKVGLRNQPQHF. The CDR3 coding sequence is TGCAGCGCCAAGGTGGGCCTTAGGAATCAGCCCCAGCATTTT.

The rearrangement joins TRBV6-5 to TRBJ2-6; a weak D match, TRBD2 (7 bases). The CDR3 covers 17 residues. Germline V lookup: CDR1 MNHEY, CDR2 SVGAGI. The V and J ends lost 4 bases and 0 bases respectively, with 13 bases between them. The CDR3, as DNA: TGTGCCAGCAGTTCGTTTGGGGGGGCCTCTGGGGCCAACGTCCTGACTTTC. The encoded protein is CASSSFGGASGANVLTF.

The chain joins TRBV14 to TRBJ2-1; TRBD2 matches 7 bases. The CDR3 totals 15 residues. Unmatched junction bases numbered 12, after V lost 5 bases and J lost 8 bases. CDR1 and CDR2 (germline): SGHDN, FVKESK. DNA of the CDR3: TGTGCCAGCAGCACCGAGGGAGGGTCGGTCGATGAGCAGTTCTTC. It specifies CASSTEGGSVDEQFF.

The rearrangement joins TRBV12-3 or TRBV12-4 to TRBJ2-1, with TRBD2 identical over 8 bases. V dropped 2 bases and J dropped 9; count of bases not matched to a gene: 6. The CDR3 extends over 14 amino acids. CDR3 sequence reads: CASSLTSGPVEQFF. The CDR3 region has the DNA TGTGCCAGCAGTTTAACTAGCGGACCGGTTGAGCAGTTCTTC.

The genes are TRBV10-3 and TRBJ2-3, with D unresolved. The V end lost 11 bases, the J end lost 2 bases, and 20 bases lay between the germline ends. This CDR3 has 15 residues. CDR1 and CDR2 from the germline V gene are ENHRY and SYGVKD. CDR3 residues: CAVNPGKADTDTQYF. The DNA for the CDR3 is TGTGCCGTCAATCCAGGCAAAGCTGACACAGATACGCAGTATTTT.

This clonotype appeared a few times. V and J are TRBV5-1 and TRBJ2-7; TRBD2 matches 9 bases. Per germline, CDR1 SGHRS and CDR2 YFSETQ. J lost 0 bases, V lost 0 bases, and 4 bases had no gene match. This CDR3 contains 16 residues. In DNA form, the CDR3 reads TGCGCCAGCAGCTTGGTAGCTAGCGGGGTCTCCTACGAGCAGTACTTC. Its protein product is CASSLVASGVSYEQYF.

A few counts support this clonotype. The chain has TRBV6-1 and TRBJ2-1, with 10 nucleotides matching TRBD2. The trim removed 6 bases at V and 0 bases at J, leaving 17 bases unmatched. The CDR3 consists of 20 residues. Germline CDR1 is MNHNS and CDR2 is SASEGT. The CDR3 loop is CASSQGLAGVDRGSYNEQFF. The CDR3 DNA sequence: TGTGCCAGCAGCCAAGGTCTAGCGGGAGTTGATAGAGGCTCCTACAATGAGCAGTTCTTC.

The V call is TRBV4-3, the J call TRBJ2-5, with 8 bases aligning to TRBD1. The J call may be wrong; the DNA end is better matched by TRBJ2-4. The length of the CDR3 is 18 residues. CDR1 and CDR2 (germline): LGHNA, YSLEER. The CDR3 DNA is TGCGCCAGCAGCCAGGACCGACAGGGGTGGGCGTCCAAAAACATTCAGTACTTC. Encoded protein: CASSQDRQGWASKNIQYF.

This clonotype turned up a few times. V and J are TRBV5-1 and TRBJ2-7; TRBD2 agrees at 12 bases. This CDR3 comprises 16 residues. With 4 bases clipped from V and 5 bases from J, the junction kept 10 bases outside the gene matches. Germline V lookup: CDR1 SGHRS, CDR2 YFSETQ. In DNA, the CDR3 is TGCGCCAGCAGCCCCCTAGCGGGAGGGACATTTAACGAGCAGTACTTC. It specifies CASSPLAGGTFNEQYF.

Only a few counts were recorded for this clonotype. This sequence joins TRBV20-1 and TRBJ2-3; 7 bases line up with TRBD2. The junction had 10 bases not matched to a gene; V was cut back by 5 bases and J by 2 bases. This CDR3 is built from 15 residues. CDR1 and CDR2 (germline): DFQATT, SNEGSKA (reference sequence). The CDR3 loop reads CSADRGRGNTDTQYF. The DNA of the CDR3 is TGCAGTGCTGACCGCGGGCGGGGGAACACAGATACGCAGTATTTT.

This chain joins TRBV29-1 and TRBJ2-2; TRBD1 matches at 9 bases. V dropped 7 bases and J dropped 2; count of bases not matched to a gene: 5. Germline V gene sequence: CDR1 SQVTM, CDR2 ANQGSEA. This CDR3 is 14 amino acids long. The CDR3 reads CSAGQGLNTGELFF. CDR3 bases: TGCAGCGCCGGACAGGGGTTAAACACCGGGGAGCTGTTTTTT.

There are a few counts of this clonotype. The chain is built from TRBV29-1 and TRBJ2-1; 9 nucleotides agree with TRBD2. The CDR3 is 16 residues long. The germline gives CDR1 SQVTM, CDR2 ANQGSEA. J was trimmed by 1 base and V by 4 bases; bases with no gene match: 8. This chain's CDR3 is CSVVWVAGVSYNEQFF. The CDR3 DNA reads TGCAGCGTTGTTTGGGTAGCGGGAGTGTCCTACAATGAGCAGTTCTTC.

The table lists this clonotype with a few counts. The chain is built from TRBV7-2 and TRBJ2-1; unclear D gene. Germline values: CDR1 SGHTA, CDR2 FQGNSA. The CDR3 is 13 residues long. V was clipped by 6 bases and J by 3 bases, with 9 bases between them. The DNA for the CDR3 is TGTGCCAGCAGGAGTCGGCGCTACAATGAGCAGTTCTTC. Protein product: CASRSRRYNEQFF.

The gene calls are TRBV3-1 and TRBJ2-5; TRBD1 is a possible D gene (5 bases). Matching the DNA end better, TRBJ2-7 makes the J call doubtful. The CDR3 has 14 amino acids. Germline CDR1 and CDR2: LGHDT and YNNKEL (reference sequence). The CDR3 is CASSPGMSPYEQYF. In DNA form, the CDR3 reads TGTGCCAGCAGCCCAGGGATGAGCCCCTACGAGCAGTACTTC.

This clonotype was detected once. V and J are TRBV13 and TRBJ2-7; D not certain. Germline CDR1 and CDR2: PRHDT and FYEKMQ (reference sequence). This CDR3 is built from 15 residues. V was clipped by 4 bases and J by 0 bases, with 13 bases between them. The CDR3 bases are TGTGCCAGCAGCTCCCCTAGGGATAGCTCCTACGAGCAGTACTTC. This translates into CASSSPRDSSYEQYF.

The chain recombines TRBV2 with TRBJ2-2; TRBD2 matches 14 bases. With V trimmed by 8 bases and J by 4 bases, 0 bases remained unmatched. The CDR3 extends over 14 amino acids. In germline, CDR1 is SNHLY, CDR2 FYNNEI. The CDR3 protein is CASGTSGGTGELFF. CDR3 nucleotide sequence: TGTGCCAGCGGGACTAGCGGGGGCACCGGGGAGCTGTTTTTT. The whole variable domain, remainder taken from reference TRBV2 and TRBJ2-2, is EPEVTQTPSHQVTQMGQEVILRCVPISNHLYFYWYRQILGQKVEFLVSFYNNEISEKSEIFDDQFSVERPDGSNFTLKIRSTKLEDSAMYFCASGTSGGTGELFFGEGSRLTVL.

This clonotype was counted a few times. The CDR3 coding sequence is TGCAGTGCTAGAGAGGACTCCTACAATGAGCAGTTCTTC. Its translation is CSAREDSYNEQFF. The chain combines TRBV20-1 with TRBJ2-1; D gene ambiguous. This CDR3 region has 13 residues. The V end lost 0 bases, the J end lost 0 bases, and 3 bases lay between the germline ends. CDR1 is DFQATT, CDR2 SNEGSKA, per germline (reference sequence).

The CDR3: CASSLRGTLNTEAFF. CDR3 in DNA: TGCGCCAGCAGCTTGAGGGGTACCTTGAACACTGAAGCTTTCTTT. V is TRBV5-1 and J is TRBJ1-1, with D possibly matching TRBD1 (5 bases). The germline CDR1 and CDR2 sequences are SGHRS and YFSETQ. CDR3 length: 15 amino acids. V gave up 1 base and J gave up 0 bases, with 10 bases separating them.

In its sample, this clonotype was seen a few times. The V gene is TRBV9, the J gene TRBJ2-2, with D perhaps matching TRBD1 (5 bases). The germline CDR1 and CDR2 sequences are SGDLS and YYNGEE. This CDR3 contains 14 residues. V was trimmed by 4 bases and J by 4 bases, leaving 11 bases between them. CDR3: CASSIYQGTGELFF. The CDR3 DNA reads as TGTGCCAGCAGCATTTACCAGGGCACCGGGGAGCTGTTTTTT. Combining the CDR3 with reference TRBV9 and TRBJ2-2 gives the whole variable domain DSGVTQTPKHLITATGQRVTLRCSPRSGDLSVYWYQQSLDQGLQFLIQYYNGEERAKGNILERFSAQQFPDLHSELNLSSLELGDSALYFCASSIYQGTGELFFGEGSRLTVL.

This clonotype appeared a few times. The genes are TRBV27 and TRBJ2-1; D unresolved. This CDR3 is built from 12 residues. CDR1 and CDR2 (germline): MNHEY, SMNVEV (reference sequence). Trimming took 3 bases from V and 7 from J, leaving 7 bases between them. The CDR3 nucleotides are TGTGCCAGCAGTTTTTGGGGAAATGAGCAGTTCTTC. Translation gives CASSFWGNEQFF.

This clonotype was recorded once. The rearrangement links TRBV10-3 to TRBJ2-7, with D perhaps TRBD2 (5 bases). The CDR3 has 14 amino acids. V gave up 3 bases and J gave up 2 bases, with 11 bases separating them. Germline CDR1 is ENHRY and CDR2 is SYGVKD. CDR3 residues: CAISERSGTYEQYF. The CDR3 coding sequence is TGTGCCATCAGTGAACGGTCGGGGACCTACGAGCAGTACTTC.